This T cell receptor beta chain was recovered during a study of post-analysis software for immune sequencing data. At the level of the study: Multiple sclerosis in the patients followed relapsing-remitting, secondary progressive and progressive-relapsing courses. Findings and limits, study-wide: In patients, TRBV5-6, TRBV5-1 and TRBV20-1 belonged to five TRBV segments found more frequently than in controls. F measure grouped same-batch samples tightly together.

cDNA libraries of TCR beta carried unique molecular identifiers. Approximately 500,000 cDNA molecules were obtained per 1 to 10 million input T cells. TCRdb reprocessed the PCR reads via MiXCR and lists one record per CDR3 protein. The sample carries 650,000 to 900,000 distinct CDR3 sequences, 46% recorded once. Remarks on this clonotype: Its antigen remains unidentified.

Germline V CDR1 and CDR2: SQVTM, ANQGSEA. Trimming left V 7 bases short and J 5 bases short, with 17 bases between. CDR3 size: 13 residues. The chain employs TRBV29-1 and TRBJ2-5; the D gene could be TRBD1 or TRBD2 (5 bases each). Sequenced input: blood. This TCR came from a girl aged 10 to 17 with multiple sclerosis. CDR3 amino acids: CSADEGSGETQYF. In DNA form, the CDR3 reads TGCAGCGCCGACGAGGGGTCCGGGGAGACCCAGTACTTC. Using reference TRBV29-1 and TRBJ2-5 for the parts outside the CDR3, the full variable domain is SAVISQKPSRDICQRGTSLTIQCQVDSQVTMMFWYRQQPGQSLTLIATANQGSEATYESGFVIDKFPISRPNLTFSTLTVSNMSPEDSSIYLCSADEGSGETQYFGPGTRLLVL.